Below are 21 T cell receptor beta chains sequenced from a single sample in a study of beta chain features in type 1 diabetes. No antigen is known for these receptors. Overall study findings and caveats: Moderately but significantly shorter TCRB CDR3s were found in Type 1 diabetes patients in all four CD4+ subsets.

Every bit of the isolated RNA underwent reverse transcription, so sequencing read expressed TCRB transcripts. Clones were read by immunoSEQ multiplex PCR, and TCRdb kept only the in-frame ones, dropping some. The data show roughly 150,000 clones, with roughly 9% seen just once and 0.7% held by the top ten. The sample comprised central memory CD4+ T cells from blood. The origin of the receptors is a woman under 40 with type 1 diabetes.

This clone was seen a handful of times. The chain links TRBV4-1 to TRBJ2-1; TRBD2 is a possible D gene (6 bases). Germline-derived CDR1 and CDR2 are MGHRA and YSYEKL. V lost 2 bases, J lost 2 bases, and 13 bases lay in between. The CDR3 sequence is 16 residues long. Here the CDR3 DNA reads TGCGCCAGCAGCCAAACCAAGGAGGGGCCCTACAATGAGCAGTTCTTC. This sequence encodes CASSQTKEGPYNEQFF.

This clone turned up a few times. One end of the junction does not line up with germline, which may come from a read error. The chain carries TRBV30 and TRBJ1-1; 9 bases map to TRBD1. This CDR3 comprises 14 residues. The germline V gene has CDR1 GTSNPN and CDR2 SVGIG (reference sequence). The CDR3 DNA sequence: TGTGCCTGGACCATACAGGGGGCGAACCCTGAAGCTTTCTTT. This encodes CAWTIQGANPEAFF.

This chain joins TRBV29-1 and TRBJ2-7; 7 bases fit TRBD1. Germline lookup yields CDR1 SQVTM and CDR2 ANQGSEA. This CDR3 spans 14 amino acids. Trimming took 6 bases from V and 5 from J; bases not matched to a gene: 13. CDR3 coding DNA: TGCAGCGTCGAACGCGGACAGGCAGATGACGAGCAGTACTTC. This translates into CSVERGQADDEQYF.

The chain's CDR3 is CAWSGMNLRQTSTDTQYF. CDR3 bases: TGTGCCTGGAGTGGAATGAACCTCCGACAGACTAGCACAGATACGCAGTATTTT. The chain couples TRBV30 to TRBJ2-3; D possibly corresponds to TRBD1 (5 bases). Trimming pared 1 base from V and 0 bases from J, leaving 20 bases between. Germline V lookup: CDR1 GTSNPN, CDR2 SVGIG (reference sequence). The CDR3 extends over 18 amino acids.

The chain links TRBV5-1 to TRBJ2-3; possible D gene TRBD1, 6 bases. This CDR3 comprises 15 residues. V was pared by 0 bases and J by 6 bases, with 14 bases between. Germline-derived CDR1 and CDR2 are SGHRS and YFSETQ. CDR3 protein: CASSLATARGDTQYF. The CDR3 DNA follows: TGCGCCAGCAGCTTGGCCACGGCGAGGGGGGATACGCAGTATTTT.

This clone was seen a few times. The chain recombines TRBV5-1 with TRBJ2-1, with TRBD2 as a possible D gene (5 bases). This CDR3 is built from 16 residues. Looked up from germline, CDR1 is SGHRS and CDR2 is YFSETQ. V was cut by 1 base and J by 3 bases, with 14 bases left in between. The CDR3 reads CASSLMVATYYNEQFF. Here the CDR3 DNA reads TGCGCCAGCAGCTTGATGGTAGCGACATACTACAATGAGCAGTTCTTC.

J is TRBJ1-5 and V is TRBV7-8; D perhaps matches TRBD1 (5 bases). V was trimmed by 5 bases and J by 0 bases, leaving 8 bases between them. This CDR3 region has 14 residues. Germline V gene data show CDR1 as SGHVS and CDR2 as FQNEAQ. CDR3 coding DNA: TGTGCCAGCAGCGTTACAGGTAGCAATCAGCCCCAGCATTTT. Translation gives CASSVTGSNQPQHF.

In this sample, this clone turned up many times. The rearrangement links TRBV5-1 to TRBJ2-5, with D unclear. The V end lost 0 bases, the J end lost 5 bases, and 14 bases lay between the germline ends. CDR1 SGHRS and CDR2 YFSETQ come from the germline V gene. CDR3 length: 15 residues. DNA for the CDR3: TGCGCCAGCAGCTTGGTTGGTGGCGGTAGTGAGACCCAGTACTTC. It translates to CASSLVGGGSETQYF. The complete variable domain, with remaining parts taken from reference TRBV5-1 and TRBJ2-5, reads KAGVTQTPRYLIKTRGQQVTLSCSPISGHRSVSWYQQTPGQGLQFLFEYFSETQRNKGNFPGRFSGRQFSNSRSEMNVSTLELGDSALYLCASSLVGGGSETQYFGPGTRLLVL.

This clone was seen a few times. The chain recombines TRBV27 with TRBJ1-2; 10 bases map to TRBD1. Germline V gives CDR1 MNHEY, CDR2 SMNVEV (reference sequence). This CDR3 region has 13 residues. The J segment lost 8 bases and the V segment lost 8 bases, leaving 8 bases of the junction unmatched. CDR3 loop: CASGEDRGRGYTF. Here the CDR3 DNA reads TGTGCCAGCGGTGAAGACAGGGGGCGCGGCTACACCTTC.

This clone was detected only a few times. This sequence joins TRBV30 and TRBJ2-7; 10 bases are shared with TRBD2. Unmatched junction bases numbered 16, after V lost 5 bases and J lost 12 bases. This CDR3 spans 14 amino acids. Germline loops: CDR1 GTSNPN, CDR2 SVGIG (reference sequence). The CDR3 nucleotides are TGTGCCTGGGGGTCCTGGACTAGCGGAGTCCGCCGGTACTTC. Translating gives CAWGSWTSGVRRYF.

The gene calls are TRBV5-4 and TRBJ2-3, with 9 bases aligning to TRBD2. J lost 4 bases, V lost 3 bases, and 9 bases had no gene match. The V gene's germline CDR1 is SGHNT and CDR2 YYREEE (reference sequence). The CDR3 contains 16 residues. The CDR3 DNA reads TGTGCCAGCAGCTGGGTAGCGGGAGCGGGCGCAGATACGCAGTATTTT. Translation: CASSWVAGAGADTQYF.

This chain's CDR3 is CASSLGGQAVYEQYF. The CDR3 nucleotides read TGCGCCAGCAGCTTGGGGGGACAGGCTGTCTACGAGCAGTACTTC. The chain couples TRBV5-1 to TRBJ2-7; 8 positions match TRBD1. Germline values: CDR1 SGHRS, CDR2 YFSETQ. With V trimmed by 0 bases and J by 3 bases, 5 bases remained unmatched. The CDR3 covers 15 residues.

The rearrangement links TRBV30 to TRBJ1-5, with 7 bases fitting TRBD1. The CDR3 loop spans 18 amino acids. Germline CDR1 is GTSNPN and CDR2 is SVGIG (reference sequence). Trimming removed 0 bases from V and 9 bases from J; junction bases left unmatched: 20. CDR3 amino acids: CAWSVQGFYRTELGPQHF. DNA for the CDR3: TGTGCCTGGAGTGTACAGGGGTTTTACCGGACTGAGTTAGGGCCCCAGCATTTT.

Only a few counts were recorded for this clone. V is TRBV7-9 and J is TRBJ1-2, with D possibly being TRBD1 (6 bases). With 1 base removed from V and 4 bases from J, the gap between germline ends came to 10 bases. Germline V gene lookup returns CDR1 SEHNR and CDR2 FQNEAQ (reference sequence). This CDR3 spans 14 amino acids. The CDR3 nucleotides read TGTGCCAGCAGCTTAGGGGGGCGCGGCTATGGCTACACCTTC. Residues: CASSLGGRGYGYTF.

In DNA, the CDR3 is TGTGCCAGCAGCTTTCAATTCGAGCAGTACTTC. This translates into CASSFQFEQYF. The chain links TRBV7-9 to TRBJ2-7, with unresolved D. CDR1 SEHNR and CDR2 FQNEAQ come from the germline V gene (reference sequence). There are 11 residues in the CDR3. Trimming pared 3 bases from V and 6 bases from J, leaving 6 bases between.

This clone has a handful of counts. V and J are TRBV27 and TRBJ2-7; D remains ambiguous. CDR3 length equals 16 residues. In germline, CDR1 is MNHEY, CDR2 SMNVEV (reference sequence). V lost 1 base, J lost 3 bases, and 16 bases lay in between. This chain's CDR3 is CASSLWSPGLGYEQYF. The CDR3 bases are TGTGCCAGCAGTTTATGGTCGCCGGGTTTGGGCTACGAGCAGTACTTC.

The CDR3 bases are TGTGCCAGCAGCCTCATGGGGACAGGGGCTGGGAGCCAGTACTTC. It codes for CASSLMGTGAGSQYF. The chain carries TRBV10-3 and TRBJ2-5, with 10 nucleotides matching TRBD1. Germline CDR1 ENHRY, CDR2 SYGVKD. J was trimmed by 10 bases and V by 10 bases; bases with no gene match: 18. This CDR3 has 15 residues.

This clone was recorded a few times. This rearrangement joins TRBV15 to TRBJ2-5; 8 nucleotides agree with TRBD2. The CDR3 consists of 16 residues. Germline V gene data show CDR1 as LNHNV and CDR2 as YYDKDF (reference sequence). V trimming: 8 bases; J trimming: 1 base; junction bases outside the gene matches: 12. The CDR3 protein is CATHRVAGLAQETQYF. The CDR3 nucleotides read TGTGCCACCCATAGAGTAGCGGGGTTGGCCCAAGAGACCCAGTACTTC.

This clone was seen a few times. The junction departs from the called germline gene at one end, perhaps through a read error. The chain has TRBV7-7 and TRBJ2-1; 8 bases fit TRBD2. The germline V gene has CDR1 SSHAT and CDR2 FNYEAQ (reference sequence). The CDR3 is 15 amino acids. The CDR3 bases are TGTGCTAGCAGCTCTTTACCCGGGGCGGGGGGAGAGCAGTTCTTC. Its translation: CASSSLPGAGGEQFF.

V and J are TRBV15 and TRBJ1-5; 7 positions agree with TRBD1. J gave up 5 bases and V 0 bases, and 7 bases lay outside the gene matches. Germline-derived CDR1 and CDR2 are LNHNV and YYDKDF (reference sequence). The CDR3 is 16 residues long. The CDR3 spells CATSREAGGNYQPQHF. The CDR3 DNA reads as TGTGCCACCAGCAGAGAGGCAGGGGGAAATTATCAGCCCCAGCATTTT.

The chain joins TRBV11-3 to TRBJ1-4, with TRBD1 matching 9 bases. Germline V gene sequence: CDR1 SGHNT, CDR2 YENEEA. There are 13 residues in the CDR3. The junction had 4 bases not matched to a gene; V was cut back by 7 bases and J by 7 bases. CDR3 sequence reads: CASKGQGGEKLFF. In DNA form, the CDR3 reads TGTGCCAGCAAGGGACAGGGTGGTGAAAAACTGTTTTTT. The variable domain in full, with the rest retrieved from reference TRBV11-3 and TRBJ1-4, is EAGVVQSPRYKIIEKKQPVAFWCNPISGHNTLYWYLQNLGQGPELLIRYENEEAVDDSQLPKDRFSAERLKGVDSTLKIQPAELGDSAVYLCASKGQGGEKLFFGSGTQLSVL.